These 9 T cell receptor beta chains were sequenced from one sample in a study of regulatory T cells in long-lasting Graves disease. Building the TCR beta libraries relied on iRepertoire HTBI primers, and CDR3 regions underwent Arm-PCR. TCRdb ran MiXCR on the multiplex PCR reads and lists one entry per CDR3 protein. The sample shows 650,000 to 700,000 distinct CDR3 sequences, about 30% of them seen only once. Time point of the sample: persistent/refractory GD, antithyroid drugs over 5 years with positive TRAb. The authors made the TCR library using RNA they extracted from PBMCs. The sequencing used peripheral blood mononuclear cells (PBMCs), collected when the disease was refractory, from a patient treated with antithyroid drugs. Source of these receptors: a female donor with Graves disease.

The CDR3 nucleotides read TGTGCCAGCAGCTCGGGGGTGGAGGGGACTCCAGCGGTCGGCGGCTACACCTTC. Translating it yields CASSSGVEGTPAVGGYTF. The V gene is TRBV7-9, the J gene TRBJ1-2; the D gene is possibly TRBD1 (5 bases). V was clipped by 4 bases and J by 8 bases, with 29 bases between them. The CDR3 consists of 18 residues. Germline CDR1 and CDR2: SEHNR and FQNEAQ (reference sequence).

V gene TRBV19 combines with J gene TRBJ1-4; D is perhaps TRBD1 (6 bases). The V and J ends lost 5 bases and 3 bases respectively, with 10 bases between them. From germline, CDR1 is LNHDA and CDR2 SQIVND (reference sequence). The CDR3 covers 14 residues. CDR3 protein: CASSADSSNEKLFF. The CDR3 bases are TGTGCCAGTAGTGCGGACAGCTCTAATGAAAAACTGTTTTTT.

This sequence joins TRBV5-1 and TRBJ2-7, with 7 bases fitting TRBD2. V trimming: 5 bases; J trimming: 2 bases; junction bases outside the gene matches: 7. The CDR3 has 14 residues. CDR1 and CDR2 from the germline V gene are SGHRS and YFSETQ. CDR3 amino acids: CASRVRDYPYEQYF. The CDR3 DNA is TGCGCCAGCAGGGTCCGGGACTACCCCTACGAGCAGTACTTC.

This clonotype has only one observation. V usage is TRBV12-3 or TRBV12-4 and J usage is TRBJ2-4; D unresolved. This CDR3 is built from 15 residues. V lost 3 bases, J lost 0 bases, and 9 bases lay in between. Here the CDR3 DNA reads TGTGCCAGCAGTTTCCTTGGGATAGCCAAAAACATTCAGTACTTC. It encodes CASSFLGIAKNIQYF.

This clonotype was found a few times. J is TRBJ1-2 and V is TRBV2, with D maybe TRBD1 (6 bases). V was shortened by 2 bases and J by 2 bases, with 9 bases between the two germline ends. CDR3 length: 14 residues. Germline V lookup: CDR1 SNHLY, CDR2 FYNNEI. The CDR3 protein is CASSEQGPNYGYTF. The CDR3 bases are TGTGCCAGCAGTGAACAGGGGCCCAACTATGGCTACACCTTC.

The chain is built from TRBV20-1 and TRBJ2-7; 9 bases are a match to TRBD1. CDR1 is DFQATT and CDR2 is SNEGSKA in the germline V gene (reference sequence). V gave up 4 bases and J gave up 4 bases; unmatched junction bases: 5. This CDR3 contains 13 residues. The CDR3: CSAKGQGKYEQYF. The CDR3 region has the DNA TGCAGTGCTAAAGGACAGGGGAAATACGAGCAGTACTTC.

This rearrangement joins TRBV7-9 to TRBJ1-1; D not resolved. The CDR3 runs 13 residues. V was cut by 1 base and J by 7 bases, with 10 bases left in between. From germline, CDR1 is SEHNR and CDR2 FQNEAQ (reference sequence). The CDR3 sequence: CASSLVHDDEAFF. CDR3 DNA sequence: TGTGCCAGCAGCTTAGTCCATGATGATGAAGCTTTCTTT.

The rearrangement joins TRBV19 to TRBJ1-1; 7 nucleotides match TRBD1. The CDR3 sequence is 14 residues long. Germline CDR1 LNHDA, CDR2 SQIVND (reference sequence). After removal of 7 bases from V and 1 base from J, the junction contained 6 bases not matched to a gene. The chain's CDR3 is CASIEGAGNTEAFF. The DNA of the CDR3 is TGTGCCAGTATTGAGGGGGCCGGGAACACTGAAGCTTTCTTT. The full variable domain, rest sourced from reference TRBV19 and TRBJ1-1, is DGGITQSPKYLFRKEGQNVTLSCEQNLNHDAMYWYRQDPGQGLRLIYYSQIVNDFQKGDIAEGYSVSREKKESFPLTVTSAQKNPTAFYLCASIEGAGNTEAFFGQGTRLTVV.

The J gene is TRBJ2-3, the V gene TRBV2, with TRBD2 matching over 11 bases. Germline assignment: CDR1 SNHLY and CDR2 FYNNEI. The CDR3 consists of 15 residues. The trim removed 5 bases at V and 2 bases at J, leaving 3 bases unmatched. This CDR3 reads CASSTGLAATDTQYF. As DNA, the CDR3 is TGTGCCAGCAGTACGGGACTAGCGGCCACAGATACGCAGTATTTT.